These 26 T cell receptor beta chains were all obtained from the same sample, sequenced in a study of identical twins. One entry per CDR3 protein results from TCRdb running MiXCR on the 5' RACE reads. Of around 300,000 distinct CDR3 sequences listed, roughly 8.6% were seen once; the top ten hold over 2%. A further study also used this sample, focusing on yellow fever vaccine responses in identical twins.

Sample: memory (CD45RO+) T cells sorted from blood. The receptors were sampled from a woman aged 18-29 years in good health.

This chain joins TRBV27 and TRBJ2-5; D may be TRBD1 (7 bases). The CDR3 runs 15 residues. V lost 6 bases and J lost 5, with 19 bases in between. Germline V CDR1 and CDR2: MNHEY, SMNVEV (reference sequence). CDR3 DNA sequence: TGTGCCAGCAGCAAGTTGGAGGGGGCTCTGGAGACCCAGTACTTC. This sequence encodes CASSKLEGALETQYF.

This clonotype was seen only a few times. The gene calls are TRBV3-1 and TRBJ1-1, with 7 bases identical to TRBD1. CDR3 length: 16 amino acids. V was clipped by 4 bases and J by 0 bases; unmatched bases: 8. Germline CDR1 and CDR2: LGHDT and YNNKEL (reference sequence). CDR3 loop: CASSPTGSRMNTEAFF. The DNA for the CDR3 is TGTGCCAGCAGCCCGACAGGGTCTCGGATGAACACTGAAGCTTTCTTT.

This clonotype came up many times. V and J are TRBV6-2 or TRBV6-3 and TRBJ2-7, with TRBD1 matching over 7 bases. Germline V lookup: CDR1 MNHEY, CDR2 SVGEGT. CDR3 length: 13 residues. J was trimmed by 6 bases and V by 8 bases; bases with no gene match: 10. CDR3 protein: CASRRQGTGEQYV. CDR3 in DNA: TGTGCCAGCCGTCGACAGGGAACGGGCGAGCAGTACGTC.

This clonotype was observed a few times. The V and J genes are TRBV7-2 and TRBJ2-5, with 11 bases matching TRBD2. Germline values: CDR1 SGHTA, CDR2 FQGNSA. The V segment lost 3 bases and the J segment 5 bases; nucleotides outside the gene matches: 8. CDR3 length: 16 amino acids. CDR3: CASSFSVAGGGETQYF. The CDR3 bases are TGTGCCAGCAGCTTTTCGGTAGCGGGAGGGGGGGAGACCCAGTACTTC.

The sample holds many counts of this clonotype. The chain carries TRBV12-3 or TRBV12-4 and TRBJ1-5; TRBD1 might be the D (6 bases). This CDR3 comprises 12 residues. Trimming pared 10 bases from V and 6 bases from J, leaving 13 bases between. The CDR3 protein is CAIQQGGQPQHF. DNA for the CDR3: TGTGCCATCCAACAGGGTGGTCAGCCCCAGCATTTT.

This clonotype was seen many times. V and J are TRBV11-2 and TRBJ2-5; D is uncertain. Trimming cost V 2 bases and J 4 bases, with 5 bases left between them. CDR1 SGHAT and CDR2 FQNNGV come from the germline V gene. CDR3 length: 12 amino acids. DNA of the CDR3: TGTGCCAGCAGCTTACAGCGAGAGACCCAGTACTTC. This gives the protein CASSLQRETQYF.

This clonotype was counted at least ten times. The rearrangement links TRBV5-1 to TRBJ2-7; perhaps D is TRBD1 or TRBD2 (5 bases each). Per the germline V gene, CDR1 is SGHRS and CDR2 is YFSETQ. V was trimmed by 3 bases and J by 0 bases, leaving 10 bases between them. The CDR3 contains 14 residues. CDR3 in DNA: TGCGCCAGCAGCTCCCGGGACCACTCCTACGAGCAGTACTTC. Residues: CASSSRDHSYEQYF.

The V and J genes are TRBV19 and TRBJ2-7; 9 bases fit TRBD1. This CDR3 has 16 amino acids. With 4 bases clipped from V and 1 base from J, the junction kept 8 bases outside the gene matches. The germline V gene encodes CDR1 LNHDA and CDR2 SQIVND (reference sequence). CDR3 residues: CASSRRQGVGSYEQYF. The CDR3 nucleotides read TGTGCCAGTAGTAGAAGACAGGGGGTTGGTTCCTACGAGCAGTACTTC.

This clonotype showed up just a few times. The rearrangement uses TRBV28 and TRBJ1-5; D gene ambiguous. Germline-derived CDR1 and CDR2 are MDHEN and SYDVKM. V gave up 8 bases and J gave up 6 bases, with 11 bases separating them. The CDR3 extends over 12 amino acids. CDR3 bases: TGTGCCAGCTACAGTGGGTCTCAGCCCCAGCATTTT. Its translation: CASYSGSQPQHF. Full variable domain (remainder filled in from reference TRBV28 and TRBJ1-5): DVKVTQSSRYLVKRTGEKVFLECVQDMDHENMFWYRQDPGLGLRLIYFSYDVKMKEKGDIPEGYSVSREKKERFSLILESASTNQTSMYLCASYSGSQPQHFGDGTRLSIL.

In this sample, this clonotype turned up a few times. The chain is built from TRBV7-3 and TRBJ2-1; D is unresolved. This CDR3 has 12 residues. The germline CDR1 and CDR2 sequences are SGHTA and FQGTGA. V shed 5 bases and J shed 13 bases, with 15 bases lying between them. The CDR3 DNA follows: TGTGCCAGCAGCCCCGGAGATAAGGCCCAGTTCTTC. Translating gives CASSPGDKAQFF.

V gene TRBV11-3 combines with J gene TRBJ2-6, with D possibly being TRBD2 (6 bases). V lost 5 bases and J 0 bases, leaving 14 bases between the germline ends. CDR1 is SGHNT, CDR2 YENEEA, per germline. This CDR3 contains 17 residues. The CDR3, as DNA: TGTGCCAGCAGCGACCCGGGGGACGACTCTGGGGCCAACGTCCTGACTTTC. Amino acid sequence: CASSDPGDDSGANVLTF.

This clonotype appeared a few times. V and J are TRBV27 and TRBJ2-2; TRBD2 agrees at 13 bases. The CDR3 length is 17 residues. J was trimmed by 9 bases and V by 8 bases; bases with no gene match: 15. Germline values: CDR1 MNHEY, CDR2 SMNVEV (reference sequence). This chain's CDR3 is CASANLGGTSGIRELFF. The CDR3 region has the DNA TGTGCCAGCGCGAACCTAGGGGGGACTAGCGGGATCCGGGAGCTGTTTTTT.

In this sample, this clonotype turned up a few times. The gene calls are TRBV20-1 and TRBJ2-5, with 8 bases matching TRBD1. CDR3 size: 15 residues. Germline V gene lookup returns CDR1 DFQATT and CDR2 SNEGSKA (reference sequence). The trim removed 5 bases at V and 1 base at J, leaving 9 bases unmatched. This CDR3 is CSAFGPGQAQETQYF. The CDR3 nucleotides read TGCAGTGCTTTTGGTCCGGGACAGGCCCAAGAGACCCAGTACTTC.

The V gene is TRBV5-1, the J gene TRBJ1-6; D ambiguous. The V end lost 3 bases, the J end lost 8 bases, and 15 bases lay between the germline ends. Germline CDR1 and CDR2: SGHRS and YFSETQ. The CDR3 sequence is 15 residues long. The CDR3 coding sequence is TGCGCCAGCAGCTCGAATAGGGAGAGGGATTCACCCCTCCACTTT. This gives the protein CASSSNRERDSPLHF.

This clonotype was recorded a few times. One base away lies a much larger clone, so this may be a sequencing read error. The chain carries TRBV10-3 and TRBJ2-2; D is perhaps TRBD2 (5 bases). This CDR3 is 13 amino acids long. CDR1 is ENHRY and CDR2 is SYGVKD in the germline V gene. As DNA, the CDR3 is TGTGCCATCAGTGAGGAGATAACCGGGGAGCTGGTTTTT. It yields the protein CAISEEITGELVF.

This CDR3 is CASSFLSGSGTGELFF. The CDR3, as DNA: TGTGCCAGCAGTTTTTTGTCAGGGTCGGGCACCGGGGAGCTGTTTTTT. The rearrangement joins TRBV28 to TRBJ2-2; weak D call: TRBD1 (5 bases). V dropped 3 bases and J dropped 4 bases, with 15 bases sitting between them. The length of the CDR3 is 16 residues. The germline V gene encodes CDR1 MDHEN and CDR2 SYDVKM. Complete variable domain (other parts from reference TRBV28 and TRBJ2-2): DVKVTQSSRYLVKRTGEKVFLECVQDMDHENMFWYRQDPGLGLRLIYFSYDVKMKEKGDIPEGYSVSREKKERFSLILESASTNQTSMYLCASSFLSGSGTGELFFGEGSRLTVL.

This chain links TRBV12-5 with TRBJ2-5, with TRBD1 as a possible D gene (5 bases). The V end lost 4 bases, the J end lost 5 bases, and 23 bases lay between the germline ends. This CDR3 is built from 17 residues. The germline V gene encodes CDR1 LGHNT and CDR2 FRNRAP. CDR3 region: CASGSTVQVLGYETQYF. As DNA, the CDR3 is TGTGCTAGTGGTTCAACCGTACAGGTCCTGGGGTACGAGACCCAGTACTTC.

This clonotype was observed a single time. The V gene is TRBV11-3, the J gene TRBJ2-2; D is possibly TRBD2 (7 bases). Per the germline V gene, CDR1 is SGHNT and CDR2 is YENEEA. Trimming removed 3 bases from V and 5 bases from J, with 13 bases in between. The CDR3 contains 15 residues. The CDR3 spells CASSLRGGRTGELFF. The CDR3 region has the DNA TGTGCCAGCAGCTTGAGGGGGGGTAGGACCGGGGAGCTGTTTTTT.

This clonotype was seen a few times. The chain employs TRBV20-1 and TRBJ1-5; 9 bases agree with TRBD1. The CDR3 spans 15 residues. V gave up 0 bases and J gave up 3 bases; unmatched junction bases: 3. Germline values: CDR1 DFQATT, CDR2 SNEGSKA (reference sequence). The CDR3 is CSARETGGYNQPQHF. For the CDR3, the DNA is TGCAGTGCTAGAGAGACAGGGGGGTACAATCAGCCCCAGCATTTT.

CDR3 residues: CASSGLAGSGDTQYF. The CDR3 nucleotides are TGTGCCAGCAGTGGCCTAGCGGGGTCGGGTGATACGCAGTATTTT. The rearrangement links TRBV6-1 to TRBJ2-3; 9 positions agree with TRBD2. Germline assignment: CDR1 MNHNS and CDR2 SASEGT. Trimming removed 4 bases from V and 6 bases from J; junction bases left unmatched: 8. The CDR3 spans 15 residues.

The rearrangement joins TRBV20-1 to TRBJ2-5; no reliable D call. The CDR3 contains 11 residues. Germline V lookup: CDR1 DFQATT, CDR2 SNEGSKA (reference sequence). Trimming pared 6 bases from V and 1 base from J, leaving 6 bases between. CDR3 DNA: TGCAGTGCCCACCCCCAAGAGACCCAGTACTTC. This codes for CSAHPQETQYF.

The V call is TRBV2, the J call TRBJ2-3; the match to TRBD2 covers 10 bases. CDR1 and CDR2 (germline): SNHLY, FYNNEI. V dropped 3 bases and J dropped 5; count of bases not matched to a gene: 8. The CDR3 runs 16 residues. The CDR3 DNA sequence: TGTGCCAGCAGTGAGTTTCTAGCGGGAGTAGGAGATACGCAGTATTTT. Its protein is CASSEFLAGVGDTQYF. Combining the CDR3 with reference TRBV2 and TRBJ2-3 gives the whole variable domain EPEVTQTPSHQVTQMGQEVILRCVPISNHLYFYWYRQILGQKVEFLVSFYNNEISEKSEIFDDQFSVERPDGSNFTLKIRSTKLEDSAMYFCASSEFLAGVGDTQYFGPGTRLTVL.

In its sample, this clonotype was seen many times. The V call is TRBV11-2, the J call TRBJ2-1, with 9 bases matching TRBD2. Germline V gives CDR1 SGHAT, CDR2 FQNNGV. This CDR3 has 15 amino acids. J was trimmed by 4 bases and V by 5 bases; bases with no gene match: 6. DNA of the CDR3: TGTGCCAGCAGCGTACTAGCGGGCCCTTACAATGAGCAGTTCTTC. Translated: CASSVLAGPYNEQFF.

There are a few counts of this clonotype. V and J are TRBV28 and TRBJ1-5; 9 nucleotides agree with TRBD1. J lost 9 bases, V lost 6 bases, and 12 bases had no gene match. The CDR3 has 15 residues. Germline V CDR1 and CDR2: MDHEN, SYDVKM. Written as DNA, the CDR3 is TGTGCCAGCAGATACCGGGACAGGGTGCAGGGGCCCCAGCATTTT. This encodes CASRYRDRVQGPQHF.

This clonotype was recorded at least ten times. The V gene is TRBV12-3 or TRBV12-4, the J gene TRBJ1-6; TRBD1 matches at 7 bases. V trimming: 4 bases; J trimming: 8 bases; junction bases outside the gene matches: 5. CDR3 length: 14 amino acids. For the CDR3, the DNA is TGTGCCAGCAGTTGGGGGGACAGAGATTCACCCCTCCACTTT. Translated: CASSWGDRDSPLHF.

The chain uses TRBV25-1 and TRBJ1-2; no firm D call. Trimming left V 5 bases short and J 3 bases short, with 13 bases between. Germline-derived CDR1 and CDR2 are MGHDK and SYGVNS. This CDR3 contains 14 residues. This CDR3 is CASSSVGSHYGYTF. DNA of the CDR3: TGTGCCAGCAGTTCCGTCGGGAGCCACTATGGCTACACCTTC.